The 14 T cell receptor beta chains below come from one sample, sequenced in a study of blood T cell repertoires in COVID-19. TCRdb keeps only in-frame clones here, not all; method: immunoSEQ multiplex PCR. The sample carries hundreds of thousands of clones, about four fifths recorded once. The material sequenced was peripheral blood. The receptors here all came from a man at least 80 years old with acute or convalescent COVID-19.

The chain joins TRBV20-1 to TRBJ2-1, with 7 bases identical to TRBD2. The CDR3 runs 14 residues. V trimming: 3 bases; J trimming: 4 bases; junction bases outside the gene matches: 6. Per germline, CDR1 DFQATT and CDR2 SNEGSKA (reference sequence). As DNA, the CDR3 is TGCAGTGCTAGTGAGGCGGGAGTGTACAATGAGCAGTTCTTC. It is translated as CSASEAGVYNEQFF.

This chain connects TRBV18 to TRBJ2-1; the match to TRBD2 covers 9 bases. The J segment lost 9 bases and the V segment lost 2 bases, leaving 11 bases of the junction unmatched. Germline V gene lookup returns CDR1 KGHSH and CDR2 LQKENI. The CDR3 length is 16 residues. The CDR3 DNA follows: TGTGCCAGCTCACCAAGAGTAGCGGGAGTAGTAGGTGAGCAGTTCTTC. Its translation is CASSPRVAGVVGEQFF.

J is TRBJ1-1 and V is TRBV19; 8 nucleotides agree with TRBD1. The CDR3 covers 18 residues. Germline trimming cut 7 bases from V and 3 bases from J; bases unmatched to any gene: 19. Germline V gene sequence: CDR1 LNHDA, CDR2 SQIVND (reference sequence). CDR3 in DNA: TGTGCCAGTACCGATCCCGGCCAGGGGGCGCTTCGGGACACTGAAGCTTTCTTT. Translation gives CASTDPGQGALRDTEAFF.

This clone was seen more than once but under ten times. The chain is built from TRBV2 and TRBJ1-2, with 12 bases lining up with TRBD1. The CDR3 runs 17 residues. The germline gives CDR1 SNHLY, CDR2 FYNNEI. The J segment lost 4 bases and the V segment lost 7 bases, leaving 13 bases of the junction unmatched. This CDR3 is CASTSLGQGAGIYGYTF. Here the CDR3 DNA reads TGTGCCAGCACCTCTTTGGGACAGGGGGCGGGAATCTATGGCTACACCTTC.

The chain has TRBV3-1 (or the pseudogene TRBV3-2) and TRBJ2-7; TRBD1 aligns across 12 bases. Trimming at V came to 5 bases and at J to 4 bases, leaving 6 bases not matched to a gene. The germline CDR1 and CDR2 sequences are LGHDT and YNNKEL (reference sequence). The CDR3 has 15 amino acids. CDR3 region: CASSGRDRGQYEQYF. CDR3 coding DNA: TGTGCCAGCAGCGGAAGGGACAGGGGGCAGTACGAGCAGTACTTC.

V and J are TRBV4-1 and TRBJ2-7; tentative D call: TRBD2 (6 bases). The V gene's germline CDR1 is MGHRA and CDR2 YSYEKL. The CDR3 is 14 amino acids. The V and J ends lost 0 bases and 6 bases respectively, with 12 bases between them. CDR3 loop: CASSQEGRGGEQYF. The CDR3 DNA sequence: TGCGCCAGCAGCCAAGAGGGGCGGGGTGGCGAGCAGTACTTC.

The rearrangement links TRBV10-3 to TRBJ1-2; 9 nucleotides align to TRBD1. Germline CDR1 ENHRY, CDR2 SYGVKD. V lost 0 bases, J lost 7 bases, and 9 bases stayed unmatched. There are 16 residues in the CDR3. The CDR3 DNA reads as TGTGCCATCAGTGAGTCTAAGGGACAGGGACCAGGTGGCTACACCTTC. It codes for CAISESKGQGPGGYTF.

The chain joins TRBV12-5 to TRBJ1-2; TRBD1 aligns across 12 bases. Germline trimming cut 1 base from V and 7 bases from J; bases unmatched to any gene: 4. The germline CDR1 and CDR2 sequences are LGHNT and FRNRAP. This CDR3 has 15 amino acids. The CDR3 DNA reads TGTGCTAGTGGTTTGGCCGGGACAGGGGGCTTTGGCTACACCTTC. It specifies CASGLAGTGGFGYTF.

This rearrangement joins TRBV5-1 to TRBJ1-6; weak D call: TRBD1 (5 bases). This CDR3 contains 16 residues. The V gene's germline CDR1 is SGHRS and CDR2 YFSETQ. V was clipped by 0 bases and J by 7 bases, with 14 bases between them. The chain's CDR3 is CASSLAAQGSNSPLHF. CDR3 coding DNA: TGCGCCAGCAGCTTGGCCGCGCAGGGTAGCAATTCACCCCTCCACTTT.

This chain links TRBV5-4 with TRBJ1-6; 7 bases line up with TRBD1. The J segment lost 7 bases and the V segment lost 4 bases, leaving 2 bases of the junction unmatched. The germline CDR1 and CDR2 sequences are SGHNT and YYREEE (reference sequence). The CDR3 length is 13 residues. The CDR3 reads CASSDRANSPLHF. CDR3 bases: TGTGCCAGCAGCGACAGGGCCAATTCACCCCTCCACTTT.

The V call is TRBV7-9, the J call TRBJ1-1, with D possibly being TRBD1 (6 bases). Germline assignment: CDR1 SEHNR and CDR2 FQNEAQ (reference sequence). The V gene lost 8 bases and the J gene lost 1 base, with 14 bases spanning the gap. The CDR3 has 14 residues. The CDR3 nucleotides read TGTGCCAGCCTGGGGGCAGGCGCGAACACTGAAGCTTTCTTT. As protein: CASLGAGANTEAFF.

The chain is built from TRBV5-1 and TRBJ2-1; 11 nucleotides match TRBD2. The CDR3 totals 15 residues. J gave up 4 bases and V 4 bases, and 4 bases lay outside the gene matches. Germline lookup yields CDR1 SGHRS and CDR2 YFSETQ. The CDR3 nucleotides read TGCGCCAGCAGCGTGACTAGCGGGGCGTACAATGAGCAGTTCTTC. Translated: CASSVTSGAYNEQFF.

The rearrangement joins TRBV5-1 to TRBJ1-4; D remains ambiguous. The V and J ends lost 3 bases and 5 bases respectively, with 11 bases between them. From germline, CDR1 is SGHRS and CDR2 YFSETQ. The CDR3 totals 14 residues. The CDR3 DNA reads TGCGCCAGCAGCTCGGCGCGGCAAAATGAAAAACTGTTTTTT. It encodes CASSSARQNEKLFF.

V is TRBV10-3 and J is TRBJ2-4; 14 positions agree with TRBD2. The V segment lost 6 bases and the J segment 0 bases; nucleotides outside the gene matches: 7. Germline CDR1 reads ENHRY; CDR2 reads SYGVKD. The CDR3 runs to 18 residues. The CDR3, as DNA: TGTGCCATCAGCTCCGGACTAGCGGGGGGTTTAGCCAAAAACATTCAGTACTTC. Its protein product is CAISSGLAGGLAKNIQYF.